These 31 T cell receptor beta chains originate from one sample sequenced in a study of blood T cell repertoires in COVID-19. Only in-frame clones appear in the TCRdb table, and some are missing; sequencing was by immunoSEQ multiplex PCR. The table shows more than 200,000 clones, with around 85% occurring only once. Material for sequencing was peripheral blood. Receptors originate from a woman older than 75 with acute or convalescent COVID-19.

This chain joins TRBV30 and TRBJ2-7; D perhaps matches TRBD2 (7 bases). Germline CDR1 is GTSNPN and CDR2 is SVGIG (reference sequence). Trimming took off 3 bases at V and 10 bases at J, with 19 bases between the two ends. The CDR3 sequence is 13 residues long. CDR3 sequence: CAWRSPGGGVQYF. The CDR3 nucleotides read TGTGCCTGGAGATCACCTGGGGGGGGCGTTCAGTACTTC.

This chain connects TRBV7-9 to TRBJ1-2, with no clear D. The CDR3 consists of 13 residues. Per the germline V gene, CDR1 is SEHNR and CDR2 is FQNEAQ (reference sequence). The V end was cut by 1 base, the J end by 2 bases, with 5 bases between. DNA for the CDR3: TGTGCCAGCAGCTTAGGTCTAAACTATGGCTACACCTTC. The encoded protein is CASSLGLNYGYTF.

CDR3 amino acids: CASSQDLGGFHEQFF. The CDR3 DNA is TGCGCCAGCAGCCAAGATCTGGGGGGATTCCATGAGCAGTTCTTC. The rearrangement joins TRBV4-1 to TRBJ2-1, with D maybe TRBD2 (6 bases). Between the trimmed V and J ends, which lost 0 bases and 8 bases, there was a span of 14 bases. The germline V gene has CDR1 MGHRA and CDR2 YSYEKL. The length of the CDR3 is 15 residues.

This chain connects TRBV2 to TRBJ2-7; a possible D gene is TRBD1 (6 bases). The CDR3 is 12 residues long. V was pared by 6 bases and J by 5 bases, with 11 bases between. Germline V gene data show CDR1 as SNHLY and CDR2 as FYNNEI. The CDR3 is CASRRQDHEQYF. CDR3 bases: TGTGCCAGCAGGCGACAGGACCACGAGCAGTACTTC.

J is TRBJ2-1 and V is TRBV18, with 14 bases lining up with TRBD2. The CDR3 consists of 17 residues. The V gene's germline CDR1 is KGHSH and CDR2 LQKENI. The V gene end was trimmed by 5 bases and the J gene end by 0 bases; junction bases not matched to a gene: 3. For the CDR3, the DNA is TGTGCCAGCTCAACAGGACTAGCGGGGGGCTCCTACAATGAGCAGTTCTTC. Its translation is CASSTGLAGGSYNEQFF.

The genes are TRBV27 and TRBJ2-1; 7 nucleotides agree with TRBD2. Germline-derived CDR1 and CDR2 are MNHEY and SMNVEV (reference sequence). The ends lost 3 bases at V and 2 bases at J; junction bases unmatched: 1. The CDR3 is 14 residues long. Here the CDR3 reads CASSFRGAYNEQFF. In nucleotides, the CDR3 is TGTGCCAGCAGTTTCCGGGGGGCCTACAATGAGCAGTTCTTC.

The gene calls are TRBV28 and TRBJ2-7, with 8 bases fitting TRBD1. Germline V lookup: CDR1 MDHEN, CDR2 SYDVKM. V trimming: 6 bases; J trimming: 4 bases; junction bases outside the gene matches: 11. The CDR3 sequence is 15 residues long. This CDR3 reads CASSSTGTGFYEQYF. CDR3 nucleotides: TGTGCCAGCAGCTCCACCGGGACAGGTTTTTACGAGCAGTACTTC.

This chain connects TRBV10-2 to TRBJ1-2; D is perhaps TRBD1 (6 bases). The CDR3 consists of 16 residues. V was trimmed by 2 bases and J by 3 bases, leaving 16 bases between them. CDR1 and CDR2 from the germline V gene are WSHSY and SAAADI. This chain's CDR3 is CASSEPAGAGHYGYTF. CDR3 DNA sequence: TGCGCCAGCAGTGAGCCCGCAGGGGCAGGGCACTATGGCTACACCTTC.

The V gene is TRBV13, the J gene TRBJ1-2, with 7 positions matching TRBD1. Trimming removed 5 bases from V and 7 bases from J; junction bases left unmatched: 10. Germline values: CDR1 PRHDT, CDR2 FYEKMQ (reference sequence). The CDR3 has 14 residues. The chain's CDR3 is CASSRGGGGIGYTF. Here the CDR3 DNA reads TGTGCCAGCAGCCGGGGCGGAGGGGGCATTGGCTACACCTTC. Based on the CDR3 plus reference TRBV13 and TRBJ1-2, the full variable domain is AAGVIQSPRHLIKEKRETATLKCYPIPRHDTVYWYQQGPGQDPQFLISFYEKMQSDKGSIPDRFSAQQFSDYHSELNMSSLELGDSALYFCASSRGGGGIGYTFGSGTRLTVV.

This clone was detected once. The chain employs TRBV18 and TRBJ2-7; 8 bases are shared with TRBD1. Germline assignment: CDR1 KGHSH and CDR2 LQKENI. V shed 5 bases, J shed 3 bases, and the junction held 6 bases outside the gene matches. The CDR3 is 14 amino acids. The chain's CDR3 is CASSEGTGLYEQYF. The CDR3 DNA follows: TGTGCCAGCTCAGAGGGGACAGGCCTCTACGAGCAGTACTTC.

The V and J genes are TRBV5-5 and TRBJ2-3; TRBD1 matches 8 bases. The junction had 6 bases not matched to a gene; V was cut back by 0 bases and J by 15 bases. The CDR3 spans 12 residues. Germline CDR1 reads SGHKS; CDR2 reads YYEKEE (reference sequence). CDR3 region: CASSLETGVSYF. CDR3 sequence (DNA): TGTGCCAGCAGCTTGGAGACAGGGGTATCATATTTT.

The rearrangement links TRBV7-2 to TRBJ2-5; 8 bases are shared with TRBD2. This CDR3 has 16 amino acids. The V and J ends lost 5 bases and 9 bases, in that order; junction bases with no gene match: 17. Germline-derived CDR1 and CDR2 are SGHTA and FQGNSA. CDR3 DNA: TGTGCCAGCAGCCCACAACCTTTCACGGGGGGGCCGTCCCAGTACTTC. Translated, it gives CASSPQPFTGGPSQYF.

V gene TRBV6-5 combines with J gene TRBJ2-5; a weak D match, TRBD2 (5 bases). CDR1 and CDR2 from the germline V gene are MNHEY and SVGAGI. The CDR3 is 10 amino acids. CDR3 protein: CAAGGETQYF. The CDR3 DNA reads TGTGCTGCGGGCGGGGAGACCCAGTACTTC.

This clone has a handful of counts. The chain combines TRBV14 with TRBJ2-2, with TRBD1 matching over 10 bases. This CDR3 has 17 amino acids. V gave up 1 base and J gave up 7 bases; unmatched junction bases: 9. Per the germline V gene, CDR1 is SGHDN and CDR2 is FVKESK. Written as DNA, the CDR3 is TGTGCCAGCAGCCAAGGTGGAGACAGGGGGCGTTTCGGGGAGCTGTTTTTT. It specifies CASSQGGDRGRFGELFF.

The chain employs TRBV19 and TRBJ2-3, with 8 bases fitting TRBD2. The CDR3 runs to 13 residues. With V trimmed by 8 bases and J by 4 bases, 5 bases remained unmatched. Germline values: CDR1 LNHDA, CDR2 SQIVND (reference sequence). CDR3 amino acids: CASLVAGSDTQYF. In nucleotides, the CDR3 is TGTGCCAGTCTGGTAGCGGGGTCAGATACGCAGTATTTT.

The chain joins TRBV7-9 to TRBJ1-3; D gene unclear. The V end lost 3 bases, the J end lost 3 bases, and 6 bases lay between the germline ends. This CDR3 comprises 13 residues. The germline gives CDR1 SEHNR, CDR2 FQNEAQ (reference sequence). CDR3 DNA: TGTGCCAGCAGCTTTACTGGTGGAAACACCATATATTTT. It encodes CASSFTGGNTIYF. The variable domain in full, completed from reference TRBV7-9 and TRBJ1-3, reads DTGVSQNPRHKITKRGQNVTFRCDPISEHNRLYWYRQTLGQGPEFLTYFQNEAQLEKSRLLSDRFSAERPKGSFSTLEIQRTEQGDSAMYLCASSFTGGNTIYFGEGSWLTVV.

The chain is built from TRBV3-1 (or the pseudogene TRBV3-2) and TRBJ2-5; D might be TRBD2 (6 bases). This CDR3 contains 16 residues. The V and J ends lost 4 bases and 5 bases respectively, with 20 bases between them. Per germline, CDR1 LGHDT and CDR2 YNNKEL (reference sequence). CDR3 bases: TGTGCCAGCAGCCGCGACCCGGGAGTTAATCGGGAGACCCAGTACTTC. It yields the protein CASSRDPGVNRETQYF.

The V and J genes are TRBV24-1 and TRBJ2-2; 10 bases map to TRBD1. Germline V gene sequence: CDR1 KGHDR, CDR2 SFDVKD. The CDR3 totals 18 residues. Trimming took 3 bases from V and 3 from J; bases not matched to a gene: 9. CDR3 bases: TGTGCCACCAGTGATGCGACAGGGGGCGTTCCCCACACCGGGGAGCTGTTTTTT. Translated: CATSDATGGVPHTGELFF.

The chain recombines TRBV21-1 with TRBJ1-2; the table calls TRBD1, which could not be checked here. TRBV21-1 is assigned pseudogene status. CDR3 length equals 18 residues. This CDR3 is CASSRPLWRQGTNYGYTF. For the CDR3, the DNA is TGTGCCAGCAGCAGGCCCCTTTGGAGACAGGGGACTAACTATGGCTACACCTTC.

The chain carries TRBV11-2 and TRBJ1-6, with a weak D call TRBD1 (6 bases). The CDR3 sequence is 16 residues long. Germline V gene lookup returns CDR1 SGHAT and CDR2 FQNNGV. V was shortened by 0 bases and J by 5 bases, with 11 bases between the two germline ends. The CDR3: CASSLDLAGDNSPLHF. CDR3 coding DNA: TGTGCCAGCAGCTTAGATCTGGCAGGGGATAATTCACCCCTCCACTTT.

This clone was observed a single time. V gene TRBV27 combines with J gene TRBJ1-4; D may be TRBD1 (6 bases). V was trimmed by 1 base and J by 7 bases, leaving 25 bases between them. Germline loops: CDR1 MNHEY, CDR2 SMNVEV (reference sequence). CDR3 length: 19 residues. Here the CDR3 reads CASSLFNRVRRKRLEKLFF. CDR3 DNA: TGTGCCAGCAGTTTATTTAACAGGGTAAGGAGAAAGCGACTTGAAAAACTGTTTTTT.

V usage is TRBV25-1 and J usage is TRBJ1-4, with a tentative D call TRBD1 (5 bases). The CDR3 length is 15 residues. V lost 6 bases and J lost 4, with 15 bases in between. CDR1 is MGHDK, CDR2 SYGVNS, per germline. The CDR3 region is CASSPWGRSNEKLFF. The CDR3 bases are TGTGCCAGCAGCCCGTGGGGCCGGAGTAATGAAAAACTGTTTTTT.

This chain joins TRBV6-4 and TRBJ2-1, with D possibly being TRBD1 (5 bases). The CDR3 runs to 14 residues. The V end was cut by 0 bases, the J end by 9 bases, with 12 bases between. Germline V gives CDR1 MRHNA, CDR2 SNTAGT. For the CDR3, the DNA is TGTGCCAGCAGTGACTCCCTAGGGGTCGGTGAGCAGTTCTTC. This encodes CASSDSLGVGEQFF.

In this sample, this clone turned up a few times. The chain combines TRBV27 with TRBJ1-6; maybe TRBD1 (5 bases). The CDR3 has 15 amino acids. Germline CDR1 reads MNHEY; CDR2 reads SMNVEV (reference sequence). Trimming pared 5 bases from V and 10 bases from J, leaving 18 bases between. DNA of the CDR3: TGTGCCAGCAGTCCTCGGGGGGGGGTAGGGTCACCCCTCCACTTT. Residues: CASSPRGGVGSPLHF.

V gene TRBV7-4 combines with J gene TRBJ2-1; TRBD2 aligns across 9 bases. The ends lost 8 bases at V and 3 bases at J; junction bases unmatched: 11. Germline-derived CDR1 and CDR2 are SGHVT and SQSDAQ. This CDR3 is built from 16 residues. CDR3 protein: CASPLEAGGYYNEQFF. Here the CDR3 DNA reads TGTGCCAGCCCCCTCGAAGCGGGGGGTTACTACAATGAGCAGTTCTTC.

This clone has just one count. The chain carries TRBV7-3 and TRBJ1-2; 8 nucleotides match TRBD1. Germline V lookup: CDR1 SGHTA, CDR2 FQGTGA. V trimming: 5 bases; J trimming: 6 bases; junction bases outside the gene matches: 11. This CDR3 region has 15 residues. As DNA, the CDR3 is TGTGCCAGCAGCGCCGGGGACAGGAGAGGCGATGGCTACACCTTC. Its translation: CASSAGDRRGDGYTF.

This chain joins TRBV6-5 and TRBJ2-5; 11 bases agree with TRBD2. V lost 7 bases to trimming and J lost 4 bases; unmatched junction nucleotides: 8. The CDR3 has 15 amino acids. Germline values: CDR1 MNHEY, CDR2 SVGAGI. The CDR3 spells CASTGLAGRPETQYF. CDR3 coding DNA: TGTGCCAGCACCGGACTAGCGGGCCGGCCAGAGACCCAGTACTTC.

The V gene is TRBV3-1 (or the pseudogene TRBV3-2), the J gene TRBJ1-5, with 10 bases aligning to TRBD1. The CDR3 totals 16 residues. The germline CDR1 and CDR2 sequences are LGHDT and YNNKEL (reference sequence). J lost 5 bases, V lost 3 bases, and 7 bases had no gene match. DNA for the CDR3: TGTGCCAGCAGCCACTGGGACAGGGGTTCTCATCAGCCCCAGCATTTT. Residues: CASSHWDRGSHQPQHF.

The chain recombines TRBV3-1 (or the pseudogene TRBV3-2) with TRBJ2-5; TRBD1 is a possible D gene (5 bases). The CDR3 contains 16 residues. Germline V gene data show CDR1 as LGHDT and CDR2 as YNNKEL (reference sequence). Trimming removed 2 bases from V and 5 bases from J, with 18 bases in between. The CDR3 bases are TGTGCCAGCAGCCAAAAGGACACAGCTGTCCGGGAGACCCAGTACTTC. This translates into CASSQKDTAVRETQYF.

The CDR3 bases are TGCGCCAGCAGCACGGGGGATCAAGAGACCCAGTACTTC. This encodes CASSTGDQETQYF. The chain carries TRBV5-1 and TRBJ2-5; tentative D call: TRBD2 (6 bases). V was shortened by 4 bases and J by 2 bases, with 9 bases between the two germline ends. The CDR3 has 13 amino acids. From germline, CDR1 is SGHRS and CDR2 YFSETQ.

Worth noting for this clone: The same CDR3 can be traced to other DNA sequences in this sample. This chain links TRBV19 with TRBJ1-1, with D possibly TRBD1 on 6 matching bases. Per the germline V gene, CDR1 is LNHDA and CDR2 is SQIVND (reference sequence). V lost 1 base and J lost 5, with 14 bases in between. There are 15 residues in the CDR3. The DNA for the CDR3 is TGTGCCAGTAGTATAGTCGCGGGGGCGGGTACTGAAGCTTTCTTT. Translation: CASSIVAGAGTEAFF.